These T cell receptor beta chains were read from a single sample in a study of vaccination and CD4 T cells after COVID-19. Their cognate antigens are unknown. Using its own MiXCR run on the PCR reads, TCRdb lists one record per CDR3 protein. The repertoire holds 7,500 to 10,000 distinct CDR3 sequences, 45% seen once, with approximately 10% in the top ten. Input material: CD4+ T cells from blood, cultured in vitro. The source of these receptors is a human donor in good health. Both conserved end residues are part of each CDR3. A D gene is named only where the DNA matches it firmly. Clone size appears in some rows only: once, few, many, or a class for an expanded clone.

j_call d_call v_call cdr3_length clone_size cdr3_nt cdr3_aa
TRBJ1-3 TRBD1 TRBV25-1 14 NA TGTGCCAGTACTACAGGGGGCATTGGAAACACCATATATTTT CASTTGGIGNTIYF
TRBJ2-7 NA TRBV28 10 NA TGTGCCAGCAGTGACAGGAACCAGTACTTC CASSDRNQYF
TRBJ2-2 TRBD2 TRBV7-9 18 NA TGTGCCAGCAGCATACACTTCGGGGCTAGCGGAGTCACCGGGGAGCTGTTTTTT CASSIHFGASGVTGELFF
TRBJ2-3 TRBD1 TRBV10-1 18 NA TGCGCCAGCAGTGAGTCCGTAGGGCAGGGGGCCCACACAGATACGCAGTATTTT CASSESVGQGAHTDTQYF
TRBJ2-5 TRBD1 TRBV7-9 16 NA TGTGCCAGCAGCGCCGGGACAGGGGGCGAAGTAGAGACCCAGTACTTC CASSAGTGGEVETQYF
TRBJ1-5 NA TRBV20-1 13 NA TGCAGTGCGAGAGAGGTGCGAGGACAGCCCCAGCATTTT CSAREVRGQPQHF
TRBJ1-2 NA TRBV6-2/TRBV6-3 12 medium-sized TGTGCCAGCAGTGACAGTGTGTATGGCTACACCTTC CASSDSVYGYTF
TRBJ2-3 TRBD2 TRBV6-1 14 few TGTGCCAGCAGTGAACAAGCGGGGTTCCATACGCAGTATTTT CASSEQAGFHTQYF
TRBJ1-2 NA TRBV19 14 NA TGTGCCAGTAGTTCCGACAGGCTGAGCTATGGCTACACCTTC CASSSDRLSYGYTF
TRBJ2-7 NA TRBV27 13 NA TGTGCCAGCAGGTTGACAGGGAGGGGGGAGCAGTACTTC CASRLTGRGEQYF
TRBJ2-1 TRBD2 TRBV12-3/TRBV12-4 15 NA TGTGCCAGCAGTTTGGCGGGGGGGTCTGGCAATGAGCAGTTCTTC CASSLAGGSGNEQFF
TRBJ1-2 NA TRBV6-1 14 NA TGTGCCAGCAGCCGGTCGGCAACGGCCCCCGGCTACACCTTC CASSRSATAPGYTF
TRBJ2-7 TRBD2 TRBV7-8 15 NA TGTGCCAGCAGCTCCCTAGGGCTAGCGGAATACGAGCAGTACTTC CASSSLGLAEYEQYF
TRBJ2-7 NA TRBV19 13 few TGTGCCAGTAGCCCTACAGGCCCCACGAAGCAGTACTTC CASSPTGPTKQYF
TRBJ2-7 TRBD2 TRBV2 15 NA TGTGCCAGCAGCCAGGGACTAGCGGACTCCTACGAGCAGTACTTC CASSQGLADSYEQYF
TRBJ2-3 NA TRBV29-1 13 NA TGCAGCGTCCTTACTACCTCTGCAGATACGCAGTATTTT CSVLTTSADTQYF
TRBJ2-1 NA TRBV6-2/TRBV6-3 14 NA TGTGCCAGCAGCAGACTCCCCGAGAACAATGAGCAGTTCTTC CASSRLPENNEQFF
TRBJ1-5 NA TRBV27 15 NA TGTGCCAGCAGTTCCCGACGGGGTAAGGGTCAGCCCCAGCATTTT CASSSRRGKGQPQHF
TRBJ1-1 NA TRBV7-2 14 few TGTGCCAGCAGCTTAGGGGGGTCGGGCACTGAAGCTTTCTTT CASSLGGSGTEAFF
TRBJ1-2 NA TRBV19 13 NA TGTGCCAGTAGTATTGGCGGGGACTATGGCTACACCTTC CASSIGGDYGYTF
TRBJ2-3 NA TRBV27 14 once TGTGCCAGCAGTTTCAGGGGGGTGACAGATACGCAGTATTTT CASSFRGVTDTQYF
TRBJ1-6 NA TRBV11-2 18 NA TGTGCCAGCAGCTTAGTAGGGCGAGCGAGCTCCTATAATTCACCCCTCCACTTT CASSLVGRASSYNSPLHF
TRBJ2-1 NA TRBV29-1 12 few TGCAGCGTTGAAAACGGAGGGGATGAGCAGTTCTTC CSVENGGDEQFF
TRBJ2-7 NA TRBV15 13 NA TGTGCCACCAGCAGAGATAGTCTAGGAGAGCAGTACTTC CATSRDSLGEQYF
TRBJ2-5 NA TRBV7-9 16 NA TGTGCCAGCAGCTTCCGCGGTAGCGGTAAAGGGGAGACCCAGTACTTC CASSFRGSGKGETQYF
TRBJ1-1 TRBD1 TRBV19 14 few TGTGCCAGTAGTACCGGGACAGGGTTGACTGAAGCTTTCTTT CASSTGTGLTEAFF
TRBJ2-3 NA TRBV30 11 once TGTGCCGCTCACAGGGAGAATACGCAGTATTTT CAAHRENTQYF
TRBJ2-4 NA TRBV20-1 10 few TGCAGTGCATGGAAAAACATTCAGTACTTC CSAWKNIQYF
TRBJ1-3 TRBD1 TRBV28 14 NA TGTGCCAGCAGTTCGACAGGGGCTGGAAACACCATATATTTT CASSSTGAGNTIYF
TRBJ2-7 NA TRBV20-1 12 NA TGCAGTGCTTGGGGCCAGTCCCACGAGCAGTACTTC CSAWGQSHEQYF
TRBJ1-6 NA TRBV27 13 NA TGTGCCAGCAGACAGACCTCGTCTTTAGGCCTCCACTTT CASRQTSSLGLHF
TRBJ2-7 NA TRBV19 14 once TGTGCCAGTAGTCGATCCGGGACGGTGTACGAGCAGTACTTC CASSRSGTVYEQYF
TRBJ2-7 TRBD2 TRBV6-1 15 NA TGTGCCAGCAGTCCTGGACTAGCGGGGGGTTACGAGCAGTACTTC CASSPGLAGGYEQYF
TRBJ2-7 NA TRBV7-8 15 NA TGTGCCAGCAGCGTGCCGCCTAGCGCATCCTACGAGCAGTACTTC CASSVPPSASYEQYF
TRBJ1-5 NA TRBV19 13 NA TGTGCCAGTACCCCTCGAGAACATCAGCCCCAGCATTTT CASTPREHQPQHF
TRBJ1-5 NA TRBV28 14 NA TGTGCCAGCAGACCCGACGAGGACCATCAGCCCCAGCATTTT CASRPDEDHQPQHF
TRBJ1-5 NA TRBV6-4 15 NA TGTGCCAGCAGTTCGCAGGGAGAGGGGAATCAGCCCCAGCATTTT CASSSQGEGNQPQHF
TRBJ2-7 TRBD1 TRBV7-9 14 NA TGTGCCAGCAGCTCAACAGGGGTTGGCTACGAGCAGTACTTC CASSSTGVGYEQYF
TRBJ1-6 NA TRBV28 19 few TGTGCCAGCAGTTTATTTGCCTTGGCCGATCTAGGGTCCCGCTCACCCCTCCACTTT CASSLFALADLGSRSPLHF